One sample yielded the 18 T cell receptor beta chains listed below, sequenced in a study of siplizumab effects on memory and regulatory T cells. Repertoires were generated with immunoSEQ multiplex PCR, while TCRdb's copy carries only in-frame clones and drops some. The table lists about 15,000 clones, around 46% of them singletons. Over a period of over five days at 37 degrees C, the mixed lymphocyte reaction cells were cocultured. Their recognized antigens are unknown. Sequencing was performed on CFSE-low (dividing) CD4+ T cells sorted from an allogeneic mixed lymphocyte reaction. The source is a human donor in good health; the cells came from an allogeneic mixed lymphocyte reaction. Some clones in this sample may be carry-over from other donors' samples.

The chain couples TRBV7-9 to TRBJ2-3; possibly TRBD1 for D (6 bases). The CDR3 loop spans 16 amino acids. Germline V gene sequence: CDR1 SEHNR, CDR2 FQNEAQ (reference sequence). Trimming took off 5 bases at V and 3 bases at J, with 18 bases between the two ends. In nucleotides, the CDR3 is TGTGCCAGCAGCCCCACGCGGAGCCAGGGGACAGATACGCAGTATTTT. It is translated as CASSPTRSQGTDTQYF.

This clone has a handful of counts. The CDR3 sequence is CASSPPRARNTEAFF. In DNA, the CDR3 is TGTGCCAGCAGCCCCCCCCGGGCGCGGAACACTGAAGCTTTCTTT. The genes are TRBV5-4 and TRBJ1-1; D uncertain. CDR3 size: 15 residues. The germline V gene has CDR1 SGHNT and CDR2 YYREEE (reference sequence). The V and J ends lost 4 bases and 1 base respectively, with 14 bases between them.

The V and J genes are TRBV7-3 and TRBJ2-2; 10 bases match TRBD2. Losses at the gene ends were 3 bases for V and 2 bases for J; bases not matched to a gene: 3. The germline CDR1 and CDR2 sequences are SGHTA and FQGTGA. The CDR3 has 16 residues. The CDR3 DNA reads TGTGCCAGCAGCTTCACTAGCGGGACTAACACCGGGGAGCTGTTTTTT. Its translation is CASSFTSGTNTGELFF.

A few counts support this clone. The V and J genes are TRBV6-6 and TRBJ2-7, with D perhaps given as TRBD1 or TRBD2 (6 bases each). CDR3 size: 14 residues. V was cut by 5 bases and J by 3 bases, with 14 bases left in between. Germline assignment: CDR1 MNHNY and CDR2 SVGAGI (reference sequence). Here the CDR3 DNA reads TGTGCCAGCAGTCAAAGGGGGACTGGCTACGAGCAGTACTTC. This translates into CASSQRGTGYEQYF.

The rearrangement joins TRBV18 to TRBJ2-3; the D call may be TRBD1 or TRBD2 (7 bases each). Germline CDR1 and CDR2: KGHSH and LQKENI. The V and J ends lost 0 bases and 3 bases respectively, with 13 bases between them. The CDR3 sequence is 16 residues long. The chain's CDR3 is CASSPPGGGRTDTQYF. Written as DNA, the CDR3 is TGTGCCAGCTCACCACCGGGAGGGGGCAGAACAGATACGCAGTATTTT.

The rearrangement links TRBV9 to TRBJ2-4; D is undetermined. Trimming cost V 5 bases and J 0 bases, with 18 bases left between them. CDR1 and CDR2 from the germline V gene are SGDLS and YYNGEE. The CDR3 is 17 residues long. CDR3 nucleotides: TGTGCCAGCAGTTCCAGAATTCCAAATCTAGCCAAAAACATTCAGTACTTC. Its protein product is CASSSRIPNLAKNIQYF.

This clone was counted only a few times. The CDR3 DNA follows: TGTGCCAGTAGTGTCCTTAGCGGGACAACCTACGAGCAGTACTTC. It codes for CASSVLSGTTYEQYF. The chain has TRBV19 and TRBJ2-7; 8 nucleotides align to TRBD2. J lost 2 bases, V lost 5 bases, and 8 bases had no gene match. Germline values: CDR1 LNHDA, CDR2 SQIVND (reference sequence). The CDR3 is made up of 15 amino acids.

CDR3 sequence: CARSSPLAGDGEQYF. Written as DNA, the CDR3 is TGTGCCAGAAGCTCGCCGCTAGCGGGAGACGGGGAGCAGTACTTC. The chain recombines TRBV7-5 with TRBJ2-7; no DNA check was done on the table's D call, TRBD2. TRBV7-5 is deemed a pseudogene. The CDR3 is 15 residues long.

Comment on this clone: A read error may account for a junction end that differs from germline. This chain uses TRBV7-7 with TRBJ2-5, with D possibly TRBD2 on 5 matching bases. This CDR3 region has 16 residues. Germline assignment: CDR1 SSHAT and CDR2 FNYEAQ (reference sequence). For the CDR3, the DNA is TGTGCTAGCAGCCTTGGACGGACTCTCCGCCAAGAGACCCAGTACTTC. Translated: CASSLGRTLRQETQYF.

The chain employs TRBV25-1 and TRBJ2-7, with D perhaps matching TRBD2 (5 bases). The CDR3 loop spans 13 amino acids. V was cut by 10 bases and J by 2 bases, with 15 bases left in between. CDR1 and CDR2 from the germline V gene are MGHDK and SYGVNS. The CDR3 DNA follows: TGTGCCAACACCTTTTACGGGGCCTACGAGCAGTACTTC. It is translated as CANTFYGAYEQYF.

V gene TRBV11-2 combines with J gene TRBJ2-5, with 11 nucleotides matching TRBD1. V lost 1 base and J lost 4; bases outside the gene matches: 5. CDR3 length: 16 residues. Germline lookup yields CDR1 SGHAT and CDR2 FQNNGV. DNA for the CDR3: TGTGCCAGCAGCTTAGTTAGGGGGACAGGGGGAGAGACCCAGTACTTC. Residues: CASSLVRGTGGETQYF.

This chain connects TRBV19 to TRBJ2-7, with D possibly being TRBD2 (6 bases). This CDR3 has 14 residues. Deletions cut 2 bases from V and 3 bases from J, with 11 bases between. Germline V gene lookup returns CDR1 LNHDA and CDR2 SQIVND (reference sequence). The CDR3 sequence is CASSISAGFYEQYF. The DNA of the CDR3 is TGTGCCAGTAGTATATCGGCGGGATTCTACGAGCAGTACTTC.

In this sample, this clone is medium-sized (0.01 to 0.1%). The CDR3 is CASSYSSNEQFF. In DNA, the CDR3 is TGTGCCAGCAGCTACAGCAGCAATGAGCAGTTCTTC. This chain links TRBV7-3 with TRBJ2-1; D not resolved. In germline, CDR1 is SGHTA, CDR2 FQGTGA. Trimming left V 4 bases short and J 6 bases short, with 7 bases between. This CDR3 comprises 12 residues.

The chain carries TRBV2 and TRBJ2-1; TRBD2 matches at 9 bases. Germline V gives CDR1 SNHLY, CDR2 FYNNEI. With V trimmed by 10 bases and J by 4 bases, 5 bases remained unmatched. This CDR3 contains 13 residues. The CDR3 spells CATRLAGYNEQFF. The CDR3 DNA follows: TGTGCCACCCGGCTAGCGGGATACAATGAGCAGTTCTTC.

This clone was recorded a few times. The chain couples TRBV7-9 to TRBJ1-5; the match to TRBD1 covers 7 bases. V was pared by 2 bases and J by 6 bases, with 10 bases of the junction left unmatched. Germline CDR1 and CDR2: SEHNR and FQNEAQ (reference sequence). The CDR3 has 16 residues. The CDR3 protein is CASSLSRQGGSQPQHF. Here the CDR3 DNA reads TGTGCCAGCAGCTTATCGCGGCAGGGGGGTAGTCAGCCCCAGCATTTT.

This clone was counted a few times. This chain joins TRBV27 and TRBJ1-2, with 7 bases identical to TRBD1. J was trimmed by 2 bases and V by 6 bases; bases with no gene match: 6. The CDR3 is made up of 14 amino acids. Germline assignment: CDR1 MNHEY and CDR2 SMNVEV (reference sequence). The CDR3 sequence: CASRRTGTNYGYTF. The CDR3 nucleotides read TGTGCCAGCAGACGGACAGGTACCAACTATGGCTACACCTTC.

This clone has a handful of counts. The chain links TRBV29-1 to TRBJ1-1, with D perhaps matching TRBD1 (5 bases). The germline V gene encodes CDR1 SQVTM and CDR2 ANQGSEA. The CDR3 is 13 residues long. V shed 3 bases and J shed 1 base, with 9 bases lying between them. CDR3 region: CSVDYGGNTEAFF. As DNA, the CDR3 is TGCAGCGTTGATTATGGGGGGAACACTGAAGCTTTCTTT.

The rearrangement uses TRBV27 and TRBJ2-7, with 9 positions matching TRBD1. Germline-derived CDR1 and CDR2 are MNHEY and SMNVEV (reference sequence). Trimming took 3 bases from V and 5 from J; bases not matched to a gene: 11. This CDR3 contains 16 residues. CDR3 sequence reads: CASSFLPGQGRDEQYF. In DNA, the CDR3 is TGTGCCAGCAGTTTCCTCCCGGGACAGGGTCGCGACGAGCAGTACTTC.